A single T cell receptor beta chain is shown here with its context. The data belong to a study of blood T cell repertoires in COVID-19. Study-level background: COVID-19 samples, acute and convalescent, were from the United States, Italy and Spain. T cells, B-cell-depleted T cells, or PBMCs provided the cDNA or gDNA that served as material.

TCRdb's copy holds only in-frame clones and misses some; the assay was immunoSEQ multiplex PCR. Here the sample spans 250,000 to 300,000 clones, 85% being singletons. Germline CDR1 and CDR2: MNHEY and SVGEGT. This CDR3 has 14 residues. V dropped 6 bases and J dropped 9; count of bases not matched to a gene: 6. This chain uses TRBV6-2 or TRBV6-3 with TRBJ2-4; 12 nucleotides match TRBD1. Sequencing was performed on peripheral blood. The clonotype comes from a man aged 45 to 65 with active or convalescent COVID-19. The CDR3 DNA sequence: TGTGCCAGCAGCCTGGGACAGGGGGCGGGCATTCAGTACTTC. Its translation is CASSLGQGAGIQYF.